Following are 24 T cell receptor beta chains from one sample sequenced in a study of blood T cell repertoires in COVID-19 (dated by TCRdb to about 2020). The library came from the immunoSEQ multiplex PCR assay. TCRdb's version of the immuneACCESS table is confined to in-frame rearrangements and falls short of the full clone set. An unresolved V gene accounts for under half of the shortfall where checked; the remainder is of unknown origin. This sample has approximately 230,000 clones in its table, and almost 85% of those were observed once. The ten largest account for 15% of the sample. The specimen sequenced was PBMCs or T cells enriched from blood (not recorded which). These receptors were obtained from a man aged 35 to 55 who had recovered from COVID-19.

V usage is TRBV11-2 and J usage is TRBJ2-2; D is perhaps TRBD2 (6 bases). The V and J ends lost 3 bases and 1 base respectively, with 12 bases between them. From germline, CDR1 is SGHAT and CDR2 FQNNGV. The CDR3 length is 16 residues. The CDR3 nucleotides read TGTGCCAGCAGCTTCTCTAGCGCTTTGAACACCGGGGAGCTGTTTTTT. Translating it yields CASSFSSALNTGELFF.

This clone was seen only a few times. The V and J genes are TRBV29-1 and TRBJ1-3, with D uncertain. Trimming left V 3 bases short and J 2 bases short, with 11 bases between. This CDR3 region has 14 residues. Per germline, CDR1 SQVTM and CDR2 ANQGSEA. The CDR3 region is CSVEAALAGNTIYF. In nucleotides, the CDR3 is TGCAGCGTTGAGGCGGCCCTGGCTGGAAACACCATATATTTT.

This chain connects TRBV2 to TRBJ1-1; 7 bases line up with TRBD1. Germline V CDR1 and CDR2: SNHLY, FYNNEI. The CDR3 consists of 15 residues. Trimming removed 7 bases from V and 0 bases from J; junction bases left unmatched: 8. CDR3: CASIAQGQMNTEAFF. As DNA, the CDR3 is TGTGCCAGCATAGCCCAGGGACAGATGAACACTGAAGCTTTCTTT. Drawing the rest from reference TRBV2 and TRBJ1-1, the complete variable domain is EPEVTQTPSHQVTQMGQEVILRCVPISNHLYFYWYRQILGQKVEFLVSFYNNEISEKSEIFDDQFSVERPDGSNFTLKIRSTKLEDSAMYFCASIAQGQMNTEAFFGQGTRLTVV.

The rearrangement links TRBV19 to TRBJ1-2; D not resolved. V gave up 2 bases and J gave up 6 bases, with 13 bases separating them. The CDR3 length is 14 residues. Germline values: CDR1 LNHDA, CDR2 SQIVND (reference sequence). The CDR3 protein is CASSILSGDNGYTF. The CDR3 DNA is TGTGCCAGTAGTATATTGTCGGGAGATAATGGCTACACCTTC.

This clone was seen a single time. V is TRBV18 and J is TRBJ2-7; 12 nucleotides match TRBD2. V lost 1 base to trimming and J lost 6 bases; unmatched junction nucleotides: 7. Germline CDR1 reads KGHSH; CDR2 reads LQKENI. The CDR3 contains 16 residues. In nucleotides, the CDR3 is TGTGCCAGCTCACCACAGACTAGCGGGGGCCTCTCCGAGCAGTACTTC. This encodes CASSPQTSGGLSEQYF.

This chain connects TRBV5-1 to TRBJ1-5, with D unclear. The CDR3 is 13 residues long. Per germline, CDR1 SGHRS and CDR2 YFSETQ. Trimming pared 1 base from V and 5 bases from J, leaving 7 bases between. CDR3 amino acids: CASSLRADQPQHF. The CDR3 DNA sequence: TGCGCCAGCAGCTTGCGAGCGGATCAGCCCCAGCATTTT.

This rearrangement joins TRBV5-1 to TRBJ2-3, with 8 bases aligning to TRBD2. Trimming took 2 bases from V and 2 from J; bases not matched to a gene: 4. CDR3 length: 15 residues. Germline CDR1 is SGHRS and CDR2 is YFSETQ. The CDR3 DNA follows: TGCGCCAGCAGCTTACTAGCGGATCACACAGATACGCAGTATTTT. It specifies CASSLLADHTDTQYF. The whole variable domain, filled in from reference TRBV5-1 and TRBJ2-3, reads KAGVTQTPRYLIKTRGQQVTLSCSPISGHRSVSWYQQTPGQGLQFLFEYFSETQRNKGNFPGRFSGRQFSNSRSEMNVSTLELGDSALYLCASSLLADHTDTQYFGPGTRLTVL.

This clone was observed a few times. The J gene is TRBJ2-7, the V gene TRBV5-1, with D tentatively TRBD2 (5 bases). The CDR3 runs 16 residues. V dropped 0 bases and J dropped 0 bases, with 13 bases sitting between them. Germline loops: CDR1 SGHRS, CDR2 YFSETQ. CDR3 residues: CASSLGPTGISYEQYF. CDR3 DNA: TGCGCCAGCAGCTTGGGCCCCACCGGGATCTCCTACGAGCAGTACTTC.

V gene TRBV7-6 combines with J gene TRBJ1-2, with 7 bases matching TRBD1. The germline V gene has CDR1 SGHVS and CDR2 FNYEAQ. V trimming: 2 bases; J trimming: 8 bases; junction bases outside the gene matches: 8. The CDR3 consists of 14 residues. CDR3 DNA sequence: TGTGCCAGCAGCTTATACGAGGGGGCAGGGGGCTACACCTTC. Translating gives CASSLYEGAGGYTF.

In this sample, this clone turned up once. This sample includes further DNA sequences coding for the same CDR3. The genes are TRBV28 and TRBJ2-2; no definite D call. Trimming took 5 bases from V and 4 from J, leaving 5 bases between them. This CDR3 is 12 amino acids long. Germline CDR1 reads MDHEN; CDR2 reads SYDVKM. Here the CDR3 DNA reads TGTGCCAGCAGTCTGAGCACCGGGGAGCTGTTTTTT. Protein product: CASSLSTGELFF.

The V and J genes are TRBV6-5 and TRBJ1-5, with TRBD1 matching 7 bases. The CDR3 has 13 amino acids. Germline V gene sequence: CDR1 MNHEY, CDR2 SVGAGI. The V gene end was trimmed by 6 bases and the J gene end by 9 bases; junction bases not matched to a gene: 8. The CDR3 spells CASRPDRAAPQHF. Here the CDR3 DNA reads TGTGCCAGCAGGCCCGACAGGGCGGCGCCCCAGCATTTT.

The J gene is TRBJ1-2, the V gene TRBV15; D might be TRBD1 (6 bases). Trimming pared 5 bases from V and 0 bases from J, leaving 22 bases between. Germline V gene data show CDR1 as LNHNV and CDR2 as YYDKDF (reference sequence). CDR3 length: 18 residues. Here the CDR3 reads CATSGPSDSFEANYGYTF. CDR3 nucleotide sequence: TGTGCCACCAGCGGCCCCTCGGACAGCTTCGAAGCTAACTATGGCTACACCTTC.

This clone was seen only a few times. The chain employs TRBV7-9 and TRBJ2-7, with unresolved D. From germline, CDR1 is SEHNR and CDR2 FQNEAQ (reference sequence). The CDR3 sequence is 11 residues long. V was cut by 6 bases and J by 5 bases, with 8 bases left in between. The DNA for the CDR3 is TGTGCCAGCAGGCTACTGGACGAGCAGTACTTC. Its protein is CASRLLDEQYF.

The rearrangement uses TRBV4-2 and TRBJ2-1; 15 bases align to TRBD2. Germline V lookup: CDR1 LGHNA, CDR2 YNFKEQ. This CDR3 is 18 amino acids long. V lost 6 bases and J lost 7; bases outside the gene matches: 13. The DNA for the CDR3 is TGTGCCAGCAGGCAGGGACTAGCGGGAGGCCCGGGGTATAATGAGCAGTTCTTC. Translation: CASRQGLAGGPGYNEQFF.

The chain combines TRBV6-5 with TRBJ2-1, with D perhaps TRBD2 (6 bases). CDR3 size: 13 residues. Germline V gene data show CDR1 as MNHEY and CDR2 as SVGAGI. V shed 11 bases and J shed 6 bases, with 17 bases lying between them. CDR3: CAVGLDHSNEQFF. The CDR3 nucleotides read TGTGCCGTGGGACTGGACCATTCCAATGAGCAGTTCTTC.

This chain joins TRBV7-9 and TRBJ2-1, with TRBD2 identical over 11 bases. This CDR3 has 15 amino acids. V gave up 7 bases and J gave up 6 bases; unmatched junction bases: 8. Germline V lookup: CDR1 SEHNR, CDR2 FQNEAQ (reference sequence). CDR3 nucleotides: TGTGCCAGCACCCCCGGGACTAGCGGTATCAATGAGCAGTTCTTC. Translating it yields CASTPGTSGINEQFF.

This chain joins TRBV19 and TRBJ1-3; TRBD1 is a possible D gene (6 bases). The V end was cut by 2 bases, the J end by 0 bases, with 11 bases between. This CDR3 spans 16 amino acids. CDR1 is LNHDA, CDR2 SQIVND, per germline (reference sequence). CDR3 loop: CASSITGRGSGNTIYF. The CDR3 coding sequence is TGTGCCAGTAGTATAACCGGCAGGGGCTCTGGAAACACCATATATTTT. Full variable domain (rest looked up from reference TRBV19 and TRBJ1-3): DGGITQSPKYLFRKEGQNVTLSCEQNLNHDAMYWYRQDPGQGLRLIYYSQIVNDFQKGDIAEGYSVSREKKESFPLTVTSAQKNPTAFYLCASSITGRGSGNTIYFGEGSWLTVV.

The V call is TRBV9, the J call TRBJ2-7, with 7 nucleotides matching TRBD1. Losses at the gene ends were 3 bases for V and 1 base for J; bases not matched to a gene: 10. CDR3 length: 16 amino acids. Germline-derived CDR1 and CDR2 are SGDLS and YYNGEE. CDR3: CASSDGGETGSYEQYF. CDR3 sequence (DNA): TGTGCCAGCAGCGACGGAGGCGAGACAGGGTCCTACGAGCAGTACTTC.

This clone appeared a single time. This chain links TRBV10-3 with TRBJ1-4; weak D call: TRBD1 (5 bases). Between the trimmed V and J ends, which lost 11 bases and 3 bases, there was a span of 16 bases. The CDR3 is made up of 14 amino acids. Germline CDR1 and CDR2: ENHRY and SYGVKD. The CDR3 DNA is TGTGCCTCCAGGGCCTCTTTACCTAATGAAAAACTGTTTTTT. It translates to CASRASLPNEKLFF.

The CDR3 is CASSFFLGQGAGELFF. The CDR3 region has the DNA TGTGCCAGCAGCTTTTTTTTGGGACAGGGGGCCGGGGAGCTGTTTTTT. The rearrangement uses TRBV5-4 and TRBJ2-2; 11 bases align to TRBD1. V was pared by 2 bases and J by 6 bases, with 6 bases of the junction left unmatched. Germline CDR1 is SGHNT and CDR2 is YYREEE (reference sequence). The CDR3 extends over 16 amino acids.

This chain links TRBV18 with TRBJ1-2; D is unclear. Germline CDR1 and CDR2: KGHSH and LQKENI. V was cut by 4 bases and J by 2 bases, with 14 bases left in between. The CDR3 totals 15 residues. For the CDR3, the DNA is TGTGCCAGCTCACGCCGTACTCCGGGGAACTATGGCTACACCTTC. Amino acids: CASSRRTPGNYGYTF.

The rearrangement joins TRBV7-9 to TRBJ2-1; 11 bases are a match to TRBD2. Germline assignment: CDR1 SEHNR and CDR2 FQNEAQ (reference sequence). Trimming took 5 bases from V and 4 from J; bases not matched to a gene: 4. The CDR3 has 15 residues. Written as DNA, the CDR3 is TGTGCCAGCAGCCCTTGGACTAGCGGGTACAATGAGCAGTTCTTC. It yields the protein CASSPWTSGYNEQFF.

This clone showed up just once. V and J are TRBV11-1 and TRBJ2-5; weak D call: TRBD1 (6 bases). The germline gives CDR1 SGHAT, CDR2 FQDESV (reference sequence). Trimming left V 5 bases short and J 1 base short, with 11 bases between. There are 14 residues in the CDR3. As DNA, the CDR3 is TGTGCCAGCAGCCCGCCACAGGGCCAAGAGACCCAGTACTTC. Translating gives CASSPPQGQETQYF. The whole variable domain, remainder taken from reference TRBV11-1 and TRBJ2-5, is EAEVAQSPRYKITEKSQAVAFWCDPISGHATLYWYRQILGQGPELLVQFQDESVVDDSQLPKDRFSAERLKGVDSTLKIQPAELGDSAMYLCASSPPQGQETQYFGPGTRLLVL.

The V gene is TRBV4-3, the J gene TRBJ2-3, with 7 bases that match TRBD2. The CDR3 is 16 residues long. Germline V gene sequence: CDR1 LGHNA, CDR2 YSLEER. V trimming: 1 base; J trimming: 2 bases; junction bases outside the gene matches: 6. CDR3 bases: TGCGCCAGCAGCCAAGCCGGGACTATTCACACAGATACGCAGTATTTT. It translates to CASSQAGTIHTDTQYF.